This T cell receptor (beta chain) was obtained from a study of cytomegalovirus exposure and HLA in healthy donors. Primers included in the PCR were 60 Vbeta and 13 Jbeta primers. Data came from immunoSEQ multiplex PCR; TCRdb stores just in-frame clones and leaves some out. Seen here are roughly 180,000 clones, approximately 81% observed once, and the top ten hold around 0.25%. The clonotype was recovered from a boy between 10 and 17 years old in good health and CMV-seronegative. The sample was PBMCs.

Here the CDR3 reads CASSLGATSLAGELFF. CDR3 sequence (DNA): TGTGCCAGCAGCTTAGGGGCGACGAGTCTGGCCGGGGAGCTGTTTTTT. The chain uses TRBV7-9 and TRBJ2-2; unclear D gene. The CDR3 length is 16 residues. The ends were cut back, 1 base at V and 6 bases at J, with 15 bases in the middle. Germline lookup yields CDR1 SEHNR and CDR2 FQNEAQ (reference sequence).